This record looks at one T cell receptor beta chain sequence and its context. What it recognizes is unknown. TCRdb's copy holds only in-frame clones and misses some; the assay was immunoSEQ multiplex PCR. The profile covers more than 140,000 clones, with approximately 88% appearing a single time and approximately 2.3% taken by the ten largest. The data belong to a study of T cell responses to AZD1222 COVID-19 vaccine. Study results and caveats: Just a handful of people given AZD1222 tested seropositive at baseline. Repertoire collection took place solely once the T cell response had peaked.

The CDR3 consists of 18 residues. The junction had 13 bases not matched to a gene; V was cut back by 3 bases and J by 5 bases. Germline V gene data show CDR1 as SNHLY and CDR2 as FYNNEI. The genes are TRBV2 and TRBJ2-1; the match to TRBD2 covers 10 bases. The sequenced sample was peripheral blood, obtained on day 0 of AZD1222 vaccination. This TCR derives from an adult in good health. CDR3 protein: CASSETRTSGGRNNEQFF. The CDR3 coding sequence is TGTGCCAGCAGTGAGACCCGGACTAGCGGAGGTCGGAACAATGAGCAGTTCTTC.